The T cell receptor beta chain described here comes from a study of monozygotic twins with inflammatory bowel disease. Study-wide findings and caveats: Backing was not found for a single strong signal or clonotype associated with IBD. None of the different T cell subtypes could be distinguished from one another. Relative to healthy twins, IBD patients had fewer clonotypes in common with others, a gap that was especially apparent with disease activity.

Looked up from germline, CDR1 is MNHEY and CDR2 is SMNVEV (reference sequence). This CDR3 has 18 residues. Of note for this clonotype: Its cognate antigen is unknown.

Blood samples, whole and unsorted for T cells, yielded the isolated total RNA. TCRdb reprocessed the 5' RACE reads and reports one entry per CDR3 protein, with no DNA. The sample totals 350,000 to 500,000 distinct CDR3 sequences. The specimen was blood. This TCR came from a human donor with ulcerative colitis or Crohn's disease, or a healthy co-twin of an affected twin (not recorded which). V and J are TRBV27 and TRBJ2-3; as DNA is missing, the TRBD2 call by TCRdb cannot be tested. CDR3: CASSHLIMISGSTDTQYF.